This T cell receptor (beta chain) was sequenced during a study of cytomegalovirus exposure and HLA in healthy donors. Donors had nominal health at sampling but likely had unrecorded immune exposures. This clone was detected only a few times. Primers for the PCR totalled 60 Vbeta and 13 Jbeta. The table came from immunoSEQ multiplex PCR; TCRdb's copy has only in-frame clones and leaves some out. Of roughly 120,000 clones in the sample, about 80% were seen once. The source material was PBMCs. The clonotype was recovered from a woman in her forties or fifties in good health and CMV-seropositive.

CDR3 in DNA: TGTGCCAGCAGCCTTCCTTCCCAGGAGACCCAGTACTTC. This sequence encodes CASSLPSQETQYF. J is TRBJ2-5 and V is TRBV7-2; D unclear. CDR3 size: 13 residues. The germline CDR1 and CDR2 sequences are SGHTA and FQGNSA. The V end was cut by 5 bases, the J end by 5 bases, with 12 bases between.